One sample yielded the 32 T cell receptor beta chains listed below, sequenced in a study of cytotoxic CD8 clonotypes in ibrutinib-treated CLL. Produced via immunoSEQ multiplex PCR; TCRdb's table is partial and in-frame only. The sample holds hundreds of thousands of clones; more than 65% are singletons and the top ten take 6.7%. The input for sequencing was PBMCs, taken before ibrutinib treatment. These receptors all stem from a human donor with chronic lymphocytic leukemia.

The J gene is TRBJ2-7, the V gene TRBV5-1; TRBD1 aligns across 7 bases. This CDR3 is 14 amino acids long. V lost 2 bases, J lost 1 base, and 3 bases stayed unmatched. The germline V gene has CDR1 SGHRS and CDR2 YFSETQ. Here the CDR3 DNA reads TGCGCCAGCAGCTTACAGGGGAATTCCTACGAGCAGTACTTC. This translates into CASSLQGNSYEQYF.

J is TRBJ2-7 and V is TRBV2; no clear D. CDR3 length: 13 amino acids. V gave up 3 bases and J gave up 6 bases, with 12 bases separating them. Germline V gene lookup returns CDR1 SNHLY and CDR2 FYNNEI. CDR3 region: CASSEGQGTEQYF. The CDR3 region has the DNA TGTGCCAGCAGTGAGGGTCAAGGAACCGAGCAGTACTTC.

The chain joins TRBV5-4 to TRBJ2-7; D may correspond to TRBD1 or TRBD2 (7 bases each). The CDR3 loop spans 15 amino acids. Looked up from germline, CDR1 is SGHNT and CDR2 is YYREEE (reference sequence). The V end lost 4 bases, the J end lost 6 bases, and 20 bases lay between the germline ends. CDR3 coding DNA: TGTGCCAGCAGCCGGGGGGACAGCCTAGGAGTCGAGCAGTACTTC. This encodes CASSRGDSLGVEQYF.

The chain combines TRBV7-6 with TRBJ2-3, with TRBD2 as a possible D gene (6 bases). V was cut by 1 base and J by 5 bases, with 13 bases left in between. Germline V lookup: CDR1 SGHVS, CDR2 FNYEAQ. The CDR3 totals 15 residues. CDR3 sequence (DNA): TGTGCCAGCAGCTTAGTTAATAGGCGGGGAGATACGCAGTATTTT. It translates to CASSLVNRRGDTQYF.

The chain links TRBV4-3 to TRBJ1-1; D is possibly TRBD1 (5 bases). The germline V gene has CDR1 LGHNA and CDR2 YSLEER. V was trimmed by 0 bases and J by 4 bases, leaving 12 bases between them. The CDR3 has 15 amino acids. In DNA, the CDR3 is TGCGCCAGCAGCCAAGATATCTCTCAGGGCACTGAAGCTTTCTTT. This translates into CASSQDISQGTEAFF.

This chain joins TRBV5-6 and TRBJ2-6; a possible D gene is TRBD1 (6 bases). V dropped 1 base and J dropped 2 bases, with 7 bases sitting between them. The germline CDR1 and CDR2 sequences are SGHDT and YYEEEE. There are 15 residues in the CDR3. The CDR3 sequence: CASSLNRAGANVLTF. CDR3 in DNA: TGTGCCAGCAGCTTGAACAGGGCTGGGGCCAACGTCCTGACTTTC. The full variable domain, rest sourced from reference TRBV5-6 and TRBJ2-6, is DAGVTQSPTHLIKTRGQQVTLRCSPKSGHDTVSWYQQALGQGPQFIFQYYEEEERQRGNFPDRFSGHQFPNYSSELNVNALLLGDSALYLCASSLNRAGANVLTFGAGSRLTVL.

This chain uses TRBV6-5 with TRBJ2-1, with D possibly called TRBD1 or TRBD2 (5 bases each). The V gene's germline CDR1 is MNHEY and CDR2 SVGAGI. V was cut by 4 bases and J by 5 bases, with 18 bases left in between. The CDR3 runs 16 residues. CDR3 protein: CASSSWDPRNNNEQFF. The CDR3 nucleotides are TGTGCCAGCAGTTCCTGGGACCCCAGAAACAACAATGAGCAGTTCTTC.

The table lists this clone with a count of one. This CDR3 reads CASSFQSSSYEQYF. The CDR3 coding sequence is TGTGCCAGCAGCTTCCAGTCTAGCTCCTACGAGCAGTACTTC. The chain is built from TRBV9 and TRBJ2-7; D gene ambiguous. Deletions cut 4 bases from V and 0 bases from J, with 11 bases between. Per germline, CDR1 SGDLS and CDR2 YYNGEE. The CDR3 extends over 14 amino acids.

The chain has TRBV7-2 and TRBJ2-7; possible D gene TRBD1, 5 bases. The CDR3 contains 15 residues. From germline, CDR1 is SGHTA and CDR2 FQGNSA. With 6 bases removed from V and 6 bases from J, the gap between germline ends came to 21 bases. The CDR3 sequence: CASRYVGAADSEQYF. CDR3 coding DNA: TGTGCCAGCAGGTACGTAGGGGCCGCCGACTCCGAGCAGTACTTC.

This clone occurred a few times. The CDR3 is CASSLGQAFSGNTIYF. For the CDR3, the DNA is TGTGCCAGTAGTCTGGGACAGGCGTTCTCTGGAAACACCATATATTTT. The rearrangement uses TRBV19 and TRBJ1-3; TRBD1 matches 8 bases. Germline V CDR1 and CDR2: LNHDA, SQIVND (reference sequence). This CDR3 spans 16 amino acids. V gave up 5 bases and J gave up 0 bases; unmatched junction bases: 6.

V gene TRBV7-8 combines with J gene TRBJ1-1; D unclear. There are 14 residues in the CDR3. The germline V gene has CDR1 SGHVS and CDR2 FQNEAQ. Deletions cut 4 bases from V and 4 bases from J, with 13 bases between. CDR3 coding DNA: TGTGCCAGCAGCTCCTTACCCCCGACCACTGAAGCTTTCTTT. It yields the protein CASSSLPPTTEAFF. Based on the CDR3 plus reference TRBV7-8 and TRBJ1-1, the full variable domain is GAGVSQSPRYKVAKRGQDVALRCDPISGHVSLFWYQQALGQGPEFLTYFQNEAQLDKSGLPSDRFFAERPEGSVSTLKIQRTQQEDSAVYLCASSSLPPTTEAFFGQGTRLTVV.

The J gene is TRBJ2-5, the V gene TRBV30, with TRBD2 identical over 7 bases. Germline CDR1 reads GTSNPN; CDR2 reads SVGIG (reference sequence). CDR3 length equals 15 residues. The J segment lost 1 base and the V segment lost 2 bases, leaving 7 bases of the junction unmatched. The CDR3: CAWSRGGSGQETQYF. In DNA form, the CDR3 reads TGTGCCTGGAGTCGGGGCGGGAGCGGCCAAGAGACCCAGTACTTC.

This clone was recorded only once. V gene TRBV6-5 combines with J gene TRBJ1-1; D gene unclear. Trimming stripped 7 bases from V and 4 bases from J, with 10 bases between. CDR1 is MNHEY and CDR2 is SVGAGI in the germline V gene. The CDR3 has 12 amino acids. Written as DNA, the CDR3 is TGTGCCAGCAATGTAGGTGGCACTGAAGCTTTCTTT. As protein: CASNVGGTEAFF.

This clone was counted a few times. The chain links TRBV27 to TRBJ1-5, with a weak D call TRBD1 (6 bases). CDR3 length: 15 residues. Germline V gene data show CDR1 as MNHEY and CDR2 as SMNVEV (reference sequence). V lost 6 bases, J lost 0 bases, and 12 bases lay in between. DNA for the CDR3: TGTGCCAGCAGCGAAGACAGGTCTAGCAATCAGCCCCAGCATTTT. Translating it yields CASSEDRSSNQPQHF.

The chain couples TRBV25-1 to TRBJ2-7; 9 nucleotides match TRBD2. Germline V gene lookup returns CDR1 MGHDK and CDR2 SYGVNS. The trim removed 1 base at V and 3 bases at J, leaving 10 bases unmatched. This CDR3 has 17 amino acids. CDR3 DNA sequence: TGTGCCAGCAGTGAATCGACTAGCGGCCCGAGGAACTACGAGCAGTACTTC. Amino acids: CASSESTSGPRNYEQYF.

V gene TRBV6-1 combines with J gene TRBJ2-7, with D possibly being TRBD1 (6 bases). The germline V gene has CDR1 MNHNS and CDR2 SASEGT. This CDR3 is 13 amino acids long. Trimming cost V 7 bases and J 4 bases, with 14 bases left between them. The CDR3: CASTPWGPYEQYF. The CDR3 DNA reads TGTGCCAGCACACCGTGGGGGCCGTACGAGCAGTACTTC.

This chain links TRBV5-1 with TRBJ2-7; D is perhaps TRBD1 (5 bases). Trimming shortened V by 4 bases and J by 7 bases, and 21 bases separated the two germline ends. There are 15 residues in the CDR3. CDR1 SGHRS and CDR2 YFSETQ come from the germline V gene. The CDR3 here is CASSLFRTGAGEQYF. CDR3 sequence (DNA): TGCGCCAGCAGCCTGTTTAGAACAGGCGCCGGGGAGCAGTACTTC. The whole variable domain, remainder taken from reference TRBV5-1 and TRBJ2-7, is KAGVTQTPRYLIKTRGQQVTLSCSPISGHRSVSWYQQTPGQGLQFLFEYFSETQRNKGNFPGRFSGRQFSNSRSEMNVSTLELGDSALYLCASSLFRTGAGEQYFGPGTRLTVT.

The rearrangement uses TRBV11-2 and TRBJ2-7; D is undetermined. CDR3 length: 15 residues. Trimming took 4 bases from V and 2 from J, leaving 15 bases between them. Germline values: CDR1 SGHAT, CDR2 FQNNGV. CDR3 protein: CASSSLRTNAYEQYF. In DNA form, the CDR3 reads TGTGCCAGCAGCTCCCTCCGGACCAACGCCTACGAGCAGTACTTC.

This sequence joins TRBV9 and TRBJ2-1; 8 nucleotides line up with TRBD2. With 0 bases clipped from V and 8 bases from J, the junction kept 7 bases outside the gene matches. This CDR3 has 15 residues. Per germline, CDR1 SGDLS and CDR2 YYNGEE. CDR3 sequence reads: CASSVGMGLVDEQFF. DNA for the CDR3: TGTGCCAGCAGCGTAGGGATGGGACTAGTTGATGAGCAGTTCTTC.

This clone was detected a few times. This chain uses TRBV7-9 with TRBJ1-2, with 11 bases that match TRBD1. With V trimmed by 5 bases and J by 7 bases, 6 bases remained unmatched. Germline lookup yields CDR1 SEHNR and CDR2 FQNEAQ (reference sequence). The CDR3 extends over 14 amino acids. CDR3 DNA sequence: TGTGCCAGCAGCCTGGGACAGGGGGAGCTTGGCTACACCTTC. Its translation: CASSLGQGELGYTF.

The chain joins TRBV5-6 to TRBJ2-3, with 7 bases that match TRBD1. This CDR3 comprises 14 residues. The germline V gene encodes CDR1 SGHDT and CDR2 YYEEEE. Unmatched junction bases numbered 6, after V lost 4 bases and J lost 4 bases. The DNA for the CDR3 is TGTGCCAGCAGCCTGGGACAGTACTCAGATACGCAGTATTTT. The encoded protein is CASSLGQYSDTQYF.

The rearrangement joins TRBV5-1 to TRBJ2-1, with TRBD2 matching over 10 bases. The length of the CDR3 is 16 residues. Germline V gives CDR1 SGHRS, CDR2 YFSETQ. Unmatched junction bases numbered 6, after V lost 3 bases and J lost 3 bases. This chain's CDR3 is CASSSSGLAVYNEQFF. Here the CDR3 DNA reads TGCGCCAGCAGCTCCTCCGGACTAGCGGTCTACAATGAGCAGTTCTTC.

In its sample, this clone was seen a few times. The V gene is TRBV5-1, the J gene TRBJ2-3; TRBD2 matches at 8 bases. V shed 2 bases, J shed 4 bases, and the junction held 3 bases outside the gene matches. CDR3 size: 14 residues. From germline, CDR1 is SGHRS and CDR2 YFSETQ. CDR3 coding DNA: TGCGCCAGCAGCTTCAGCGGGAGCTCAGATACGCAGTATTTT. Amino acids: CASSFSGSSDTQYF. Drawing the rest from reference TRBV5-1 and TRBJ2-3, the complete variable domain is KAGVTQTPRYLIKTRGQQVTLSCSPISGHRSVSWYQQTPGQGLQFLFEYFSETQRNKGNFPGRFSGRQFSNSRSEMNVSTLELGDSALYLCASSFSGSSDTQYFGPGTRLTVL.

The V and J genes are TRBV7-2 and TRBJ2-7; 7 bases align to TRBD2. The V and J ends lost 5 bases and 3 bases, in that order; junction bases with no gene match: 7. The CDR3 contains 14 residues. Germline V gene sequence: CDR1 SGHTA, CDR2 FQGNSA. CDR3 protein: CASSPGTIIYEQYF. The CDR3 DNA reads TGTGCCAGCAGCCCGGGGACTATTATCTACGAGCAGTACTTC. Supplemented by reference TRBV7-2 and TRBJ2-7, the full variable domain reads GAGVSQSPSNKVTEKGKDVELRCDPISGHTALYWYRQSLGQGLEFLIYFQGNSAPDKSGLPSDRFSAERTGGSVSTLTIQRTQQEDSAVYLCASSPGTIIYEQYFGPGTRLTVT.

The rearrangement links TRBV6-6 to TRBJ2-5; either TRBD1 or TRBD2 may fit D (5 bases each). The CDR3 contains 13 residues. The V end was cut by 5 bases, the J end by 2 bases, with 9 bases between. Germline V CDR1 and CDR2: MNHNY, SVGAGI (reference sequence). Here the CDR3 DNA reads TGTGCCAGCAGTCGGGGCGGGCAAGAGACCCAGTACTTC. This codes for CASSRGGQETQYF.

V and J are TRBV29-1 and TRBJ1-1; D gene unclear. V was clipped by 5 bases and J by 4 bases, with 8 bases between them. CDR1 is SQVTM and CDR2 is ANQGSEA in the germline V gene. CDR3 size: 11 residues. CDR3 region: CSVWVGTEAFF. The CDR3 DNA sequence: TGCAGCGTTTGGGTCGGCACTGAAGCTTTCTTT.

This sequence joins TRBV29-1 and TRBJ2-5; 12 nucleotides match TRBD1. This CDR3 comprises 17 residues. Germline assignment: CDR1 SQVTM and CDR2 ANQGSEA. Trimming cost V 8 bases and J 5 bases; bases outside gene matches: 18. The CDR3 DNA follows: TGCAGCACCCTCCCGGGACAGGGGGCGGTTTACTCTGAGACCCAGTACTTC. Its protein is CSTLPGQGAVYSETQYF.

CDR3 region: CASSYDSEYGYTF. The CDR3 nucleotides read TGTGCCAGCAGTTACGACAGTGAATATGGCTACACCTTC. The chain employs TRBV6-6 and TRBJ1-2; weak D call: TRBD1 (5 bases). The germline CDR1 and CDR2 sequences are MNHNY and SVGAGI (reference sequence). V shed 2 bases and J shed 5 bases, with 9 bases lying between them. The CDR3 totals 13 residues.

V is TRBV18 and J is TRBJ2-1; a weak D match, TRBD1 (5 bases). This CDR3 comprises 16 residues. The germline V gene has CDR1 KGHSH and CDR2 LQKENI. V shed 1 base and J shed 0 bases, with 10 bases lying between them. The CDR3 nucleotides are TGTGCCAGCTCACCACTAGGTGACAGCTCCTACAATGAGCAGTTCTTC. Protein product: CASSPLGDSSYNEQFF.

The sample holds a few counts of this clone. The V and J genes are TRBV28 and TRBJ1-2; D gene uncertain. Germline V gene data show CDR1 as MDHEN and CDR2 as SYDVKM. V was clipped by 7 bases and J by 2 bases, with 14 bases between them. This CDR3 region has 14 residues. Here the CDR3 DNA reads TGTGCCAGCACCGGAAGCCCGCTGAACTATGGCTACACCTTC. As protein: CASTGSPLNYGYTF.

The CDR3 protein is CASSLSSGVRNEQFF. CDR3 bases: TGTGCCAGCAGTTTATCTAGCGGCGTTAGAAATGAGCAGTTCTTC. The V gene is TRBV28, the J gene TRBJ2-1; 7 nucleotides line up with TRBD2. Germline-derived CDR1 and CDR2 are MDHEN and SYDVKM. Trimming cost V 1 base and J 7 bases; bases outside gene matches: 7. This CDR3 is 15 amino acids long.

This clone was detected a few times. The V call is TRBV30, the J call TRBJ1-3, with D maybe TRBD1 (5 bases). Germline V lookup: CDR1 GTSNPN, CDR2 SVGIG (reference sequence). There are 15 residues in the CDR3. Trimming stripped 3 bases from V and 0 bases from J, with 12 bases between. Here the CDR3 reads CAWSAGGRSGNTIYF. CDR3 coding DNA: TGTGCCTGGAGCGCCGGGGGTCGCTCTGGAAACACCATATATTTT.